The next 5 T cell receptor beta chains were all read from a single sample in a study of identical twins. In TCRdb, the 5' RACE reads were re-called with MiXCR into one record per CDR3 protein. The sample has about 290,000 distinct CDR3 sequences, roughly 10% seen once; the top ten hold roughly 7%. These data were also reused for a study on yellow fever vaccine responses in identical twins.

The sequencing input was CD8+ T cells sorted from blood. The receptors come from a woman between 18 and 30 years old in good health.

This clonotype was found a few times. The J gene is TRBJ1-2, the V gene TRBV28; a weak D match, TRBD1 (6 bases). The length of the CDR3 is 18 residues. Per the germline V gene, CDR1 is MDHEN and CDR2 is SYDVKM. V dropped 3 bases and J dropped 3 bases, with 23 bases sitting between them. In nucleotides, the CDR3 is TGTGCCAGCAGTTTCACCCCCCCAACAGGGTTTCGTGACTATGGCTACACCTTC. As protein: CASSFTPPTGFRDYGYTF.

This clonotype was counted ten times or more. The V and J genes are TRBV12-3 or TRBV12-4 and TRBJ2-1; the D gene could be TRBD1 or TRBD2 (6 bases each). Trimming pared 7 bases from V and 0 bases from J, leaving 16 bases between. This CDR3 contains 16 residues. The CDR3 DNA reads as TGTGCCAGCACGACGGTGGGGGGCCCCTCCTACAATGAGCAGTTCTTC. Encoded protein: CASTTVGGPSYNEQFF.

This clonotype occurred a few times. V usage is TRBV27 and J usage is TRBJ1-6; a possible D gene is TRBD1 (5 bases). The CDR3 covers 15 residues. Trimming took 8 bases from V and 6 from J, leaving 17 bases between them. Per the germline V gene, CDR1 is MNHEY and CDR2 is SMNVEV (reference sequence). DNA of the CDR3: TGTGCCAGCGCCCTCCCGGCAGGGCCTAATTCACCCCTCCACTTT. Translation: CASALPAGPNSPLHF.

This clonotype was picked up a small number of times. V and J are TRBV18 and TRBJ2-5; 12 bases are shared with TRBD2. This CDR3 region has 17 residues. The trim removed 4 bases at V and 2 bases at J, leaving 8 bases unmatched. The germline CDR1 and CDR2 sequences are KGHSH and LQKENI. CDR3 sequence: CASSQGLAGPPQETQYF. Here the CDR3 DNA reads TGTGCCAGCTCACAAGGACTAGCGGGGCCCCCTCAAGAGACCCAGTACTTC.

This clonotype was recorded at least ten times. The chain is built from TRBV20-1 and TRBJ2-7; TRBD2 agrees at 12 bases. The CDR3 is 15 amino acids. CDR1 is DFQATT and CDR2 is SNEGSKA in the germline V gene (reference sequence). Trimming took 4 bases from V and 0 from J; bases not matched to a gene: 4. DNA for the CDR3: TGCAGTGCTATGATACTAGCGGGAGGCTCCTACGAGCAGTACTTC. It codes for CSAMILAGGSYEQYF.